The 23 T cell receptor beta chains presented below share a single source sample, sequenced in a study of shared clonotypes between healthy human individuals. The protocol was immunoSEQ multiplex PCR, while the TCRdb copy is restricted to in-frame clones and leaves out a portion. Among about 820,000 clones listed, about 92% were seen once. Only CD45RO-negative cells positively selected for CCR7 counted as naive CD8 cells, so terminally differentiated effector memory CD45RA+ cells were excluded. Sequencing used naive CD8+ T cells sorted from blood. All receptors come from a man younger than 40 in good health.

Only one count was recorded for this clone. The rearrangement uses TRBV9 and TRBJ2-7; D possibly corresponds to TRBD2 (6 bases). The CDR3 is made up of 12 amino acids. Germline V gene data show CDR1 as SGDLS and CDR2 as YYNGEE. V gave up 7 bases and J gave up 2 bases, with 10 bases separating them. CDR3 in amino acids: CASAPSAYEQYF. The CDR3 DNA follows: TGTGCCAGCGCGCCTAGCGCCTACGAGCAGTACTTC. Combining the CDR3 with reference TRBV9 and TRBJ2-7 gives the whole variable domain DSGVTQTPKHLITATGQRVTLRCSPRSGDLSVYWYQQSLDQGLQFLIQYYNGEERAKGNILERFSAQQFPDLHSELNLSSLELGDSALYFCASAPSAYEQYFGPGTRLTVT.

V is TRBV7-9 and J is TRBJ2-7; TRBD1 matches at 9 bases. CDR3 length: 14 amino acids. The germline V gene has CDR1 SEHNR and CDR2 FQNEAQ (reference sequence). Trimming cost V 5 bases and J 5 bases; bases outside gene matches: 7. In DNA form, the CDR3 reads TGTGCCAGCAGCCCCCGGGACAGGGCGGACGAGCAGTACTTC. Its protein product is CASSPRDRADEQYF.

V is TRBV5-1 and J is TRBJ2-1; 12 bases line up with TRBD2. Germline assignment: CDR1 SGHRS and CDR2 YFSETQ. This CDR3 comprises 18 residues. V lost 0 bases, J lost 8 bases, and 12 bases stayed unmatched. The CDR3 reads CASSLATSGRTPLDEQFF. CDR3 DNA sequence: TGCGCCAGCAGCTTGGCAACTAGCGGGAGGACCCCTCTCGATGAGCAGTTCTTC.

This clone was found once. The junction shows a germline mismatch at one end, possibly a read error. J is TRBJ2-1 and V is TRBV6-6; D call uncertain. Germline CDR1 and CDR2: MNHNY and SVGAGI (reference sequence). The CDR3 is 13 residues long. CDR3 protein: CASSYGSFNEQFF. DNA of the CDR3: TGTGCCAGCAGTTACGGCTCCTTCAATGAGCAGTTCTTC.

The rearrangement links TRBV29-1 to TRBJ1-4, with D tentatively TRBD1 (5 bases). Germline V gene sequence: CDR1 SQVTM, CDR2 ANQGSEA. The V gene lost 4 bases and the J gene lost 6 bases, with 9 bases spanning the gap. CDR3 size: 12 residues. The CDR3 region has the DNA TGCAGCGTTGTGGCACAGGATGAAAAACTGTTTTTT. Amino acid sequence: CSVVAQDEKLFF.

This chain's CDR3 is CASSSAGSQGTSEQYF. In DNA form, the CDR3 reads TGTGCCAGCAGCTCCGCCGGCTCACAGGGGACTTCCGAGCAGTACTTC. The rearrangement links TRBV7-6 to TRBJ2-7; D perhaps matches TRBD1 (7 bases). This CDR3 is built from 16 residues. Germline V gene sequence: CDR1 SGHVS, CDR2 FNYEAQ. With 4 bases removed from V and 6 bases from J, the gap between germline ends came to 22 bases.

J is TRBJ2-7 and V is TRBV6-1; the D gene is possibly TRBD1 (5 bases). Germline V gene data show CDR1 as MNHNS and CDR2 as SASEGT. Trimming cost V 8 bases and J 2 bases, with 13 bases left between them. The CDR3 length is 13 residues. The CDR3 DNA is TGTGCCAGCCGACAGAGAGTGGCCTACGAGCAGTACTTC. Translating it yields CASRQRVAYEQYF.

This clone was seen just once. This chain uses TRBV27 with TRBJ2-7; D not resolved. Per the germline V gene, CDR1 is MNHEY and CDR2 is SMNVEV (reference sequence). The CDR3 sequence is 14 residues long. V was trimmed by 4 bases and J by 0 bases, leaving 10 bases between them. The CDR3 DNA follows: TGTGCCAGCAGTTCGGTAGAGAGCTCCTACGAGCAGTACTTC. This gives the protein CASSSVESSYEQYF.

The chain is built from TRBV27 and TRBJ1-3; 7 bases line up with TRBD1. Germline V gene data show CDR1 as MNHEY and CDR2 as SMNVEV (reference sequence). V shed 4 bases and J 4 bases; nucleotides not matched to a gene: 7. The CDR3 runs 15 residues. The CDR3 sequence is CASSSLRGRGNTIYF. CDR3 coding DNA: TGTGCCAGCAGTTCCCTTAGGGGGCGCGGAAACACCATATATTTT.

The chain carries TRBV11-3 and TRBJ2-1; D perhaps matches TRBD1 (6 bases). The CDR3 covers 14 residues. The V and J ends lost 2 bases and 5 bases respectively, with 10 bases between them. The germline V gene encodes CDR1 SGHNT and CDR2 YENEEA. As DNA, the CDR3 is TGTGCCAGCAGCTTATGGGGGCGGGACAATGAGCAGTTCTTC. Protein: CASSLWGRDNEQFF. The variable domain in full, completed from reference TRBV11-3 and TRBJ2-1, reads EAGVVQSPRYKIIEKKQPVAFWCNPISGHNTLYWYLQNLGQGPELLIRYENEEAVDDSQLPKDRFSAERLKGVDSTLKIQPAELGDSAVYLCASSLWGRDNEQFFGPGTRLTVL.

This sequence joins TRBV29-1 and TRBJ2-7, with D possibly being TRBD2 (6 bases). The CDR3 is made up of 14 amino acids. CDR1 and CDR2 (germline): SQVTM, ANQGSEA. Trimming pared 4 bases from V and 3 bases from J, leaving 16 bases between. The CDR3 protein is CSVGSGTALYEQYF. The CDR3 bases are TGCAGCGTTGGTTCGGGGACTGCTCTCTACGAGCAGTACTTC.

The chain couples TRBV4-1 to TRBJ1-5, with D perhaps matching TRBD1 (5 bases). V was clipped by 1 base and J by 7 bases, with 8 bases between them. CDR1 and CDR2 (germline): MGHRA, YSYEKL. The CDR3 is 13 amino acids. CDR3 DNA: TGCGCCAGCAGCCAAGGAGCAGGGCAGCCCCAGCATTTT. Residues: CASSQGAGQPQHF.

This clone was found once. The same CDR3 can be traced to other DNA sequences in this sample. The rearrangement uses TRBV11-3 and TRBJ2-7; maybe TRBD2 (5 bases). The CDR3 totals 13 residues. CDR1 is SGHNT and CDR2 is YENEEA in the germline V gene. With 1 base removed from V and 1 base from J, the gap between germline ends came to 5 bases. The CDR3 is CASSLGGSYEQYF. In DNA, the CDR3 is TGTGCCAGCAGCTTAGGAGGGTCCTACGAGCAGTACTTC.

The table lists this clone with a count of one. The CDR3 DNA follows: TGTGCCAGCTCACCCGATCCACAGGCTATGAACACTGAAGCTTTCTTT. Translating it yields CASSPDPQAMNTEAFF. The V call is TRBV18, the J call TRBJ1-1; TRBD1 is a possible D gene (5 bases). The V end lost 3 bases, the J end lost 0 bases, and 14 bases lay between the germline ends. The CDR3 loop spans 16 amino acids. Germline loops: CDR1 KGHSH, CDR2 LQKENI. The whole variable domain, remainder taken from reference TRBV18 and TRBJ1-1, is NAGVMQNPRHLVRRRGQEARLRCSPMKGHSHVYWYRQLPEEGLKFMVYLQKENIIDESGMPKERFSAEFPKEGPSILRIQQVVRGDSAAYFCASSPDPQAMNTEAFFGQGTRLTVV.

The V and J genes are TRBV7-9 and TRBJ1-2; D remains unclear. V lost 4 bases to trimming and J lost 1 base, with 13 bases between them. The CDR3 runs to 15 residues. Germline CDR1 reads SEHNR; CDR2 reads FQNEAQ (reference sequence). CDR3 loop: CASSSTNQVNYGYTF. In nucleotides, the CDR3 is TGTGCCAGCAGCTCGACAAATCAGGTTAACTATGGCTACACCTTC.

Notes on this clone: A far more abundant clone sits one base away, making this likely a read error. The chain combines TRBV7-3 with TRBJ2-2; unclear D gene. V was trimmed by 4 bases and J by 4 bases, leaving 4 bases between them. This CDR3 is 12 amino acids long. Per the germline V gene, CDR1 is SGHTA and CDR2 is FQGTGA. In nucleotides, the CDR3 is TGTGCCAGCAGCTCAGGCACCGGGGAGCTGTTTTTT. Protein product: CASSSGTGELFF.

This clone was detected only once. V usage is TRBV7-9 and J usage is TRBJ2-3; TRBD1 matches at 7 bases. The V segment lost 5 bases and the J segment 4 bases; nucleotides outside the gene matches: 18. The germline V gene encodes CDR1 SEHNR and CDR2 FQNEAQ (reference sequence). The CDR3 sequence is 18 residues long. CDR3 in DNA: TGTGCCAGCAGCCCCCCTCCAGGATACAGGGGAGTCGCAGATACGCAGTATTTT. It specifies CASSPPPGYRGVADTQYF.

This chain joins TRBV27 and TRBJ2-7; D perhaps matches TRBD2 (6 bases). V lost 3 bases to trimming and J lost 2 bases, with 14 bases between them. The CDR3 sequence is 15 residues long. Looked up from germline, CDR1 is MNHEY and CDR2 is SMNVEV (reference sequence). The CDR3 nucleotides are TGTGCCAGCAGTTTGCAGCTAGCGTCCACCTACGAGCAGTACTTC. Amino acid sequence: CASSLQLASTYEQYF.

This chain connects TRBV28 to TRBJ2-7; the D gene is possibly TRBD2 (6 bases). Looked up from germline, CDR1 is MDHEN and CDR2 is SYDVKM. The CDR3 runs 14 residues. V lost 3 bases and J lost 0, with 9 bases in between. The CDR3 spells CASSFEGGSYEQYF. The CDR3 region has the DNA TGTGCCAGCAGTTTTGAGGGAGGCTCCTACGAGCAGTACTTC.

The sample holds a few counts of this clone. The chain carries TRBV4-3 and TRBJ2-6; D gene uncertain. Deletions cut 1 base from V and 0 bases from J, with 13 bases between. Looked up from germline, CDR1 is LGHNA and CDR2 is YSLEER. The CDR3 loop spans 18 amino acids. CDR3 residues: CASSQGTEQSSGANVLTF. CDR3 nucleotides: TGCGCCAGCAGCCAAGGCACAGAGCAGTCCTCTGGGGCCAACGTCCTGACTTTC.

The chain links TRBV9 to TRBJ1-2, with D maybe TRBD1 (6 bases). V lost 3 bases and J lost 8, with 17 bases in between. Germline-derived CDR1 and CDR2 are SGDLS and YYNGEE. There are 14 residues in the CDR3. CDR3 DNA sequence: TGTGCCAGCAGCGGGAAGGGAGGGACAAAAGGCTACACCTTC. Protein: CASSGKGGTKGYTF.

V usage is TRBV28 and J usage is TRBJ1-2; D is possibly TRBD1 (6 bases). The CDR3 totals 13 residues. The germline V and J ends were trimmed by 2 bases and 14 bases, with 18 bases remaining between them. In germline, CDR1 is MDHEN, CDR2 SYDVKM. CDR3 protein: CASSLGASRGPTF. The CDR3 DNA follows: TGTGCCAGCAGTTTAGGGGCCTCCAGGGGCCCAACCTTC.

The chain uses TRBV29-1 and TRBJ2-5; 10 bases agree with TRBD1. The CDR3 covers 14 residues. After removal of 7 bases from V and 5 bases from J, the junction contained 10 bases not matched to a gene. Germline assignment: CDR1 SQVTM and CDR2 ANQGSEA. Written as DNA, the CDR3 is TGCAGCGCGAAGACAGGGGGCTTCGGGGAGACCCAGTACTTC. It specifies CSAKTGGFGETQYF. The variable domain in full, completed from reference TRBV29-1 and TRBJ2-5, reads SAVISQKPSRDICQRGTSLTIQCQVDSQVTMMFWYRQQPGQSLTLIATANQGSEATYESGFVIDKFPISRPNLTFSTLTVSNMSPEDSSIYLCSAKTGGFGETQYFGPGTRLLVL.